These 9 T cell receptor beta chains originate from one sample sequenced in a study of blood T cell repertoires in COVID-19. Sequencing was performed with immunoSEQ multiplex PCR; in TCRdb, only in-frame clones are kept and a portion is missing. The sample includes about 190,000 clones, approximately 88% of them seen just once. Material for sequencing was peripheral blood. The receptor source for this set is a woman between 25 and 40 years old with acute or convalescent COVID-19.

The rearrangement uses TRBV29-1 and TRBJ2-3; D uncertain. Germline-derived CDR1 and CDR2 are SQVTM and ANQGSEA. The CDR3 sequence is 13 residues long. V was clipped by 8 bases and J by 6 bases, with 18 bases between them. CDR3 sequence: CSSSTGYGDTQYF. The CDR3 bases are TGCAGCTCTTCCACCGGGTACGGGGATACGCAGTATTTT.

This chain joins TRBV6-1 and TRBJ2-1; the D gene is possibly TRBD2 (5 bases). From germline, CDR1 is MNHNS and CDR2 SASEGT. V gave up 6 bases and J gave up 6 bases, with 12 bases separating them. The CDR3 is 13 amino acids. The CDR3 loop is CASRKEGSNEQFF. CDR3 in DNA: TGTGCCAGCAGAAAGGAAGGGAGCAATGAGCAGTTCTTC.

The chain recombines TRBV6-5 with TRBJ2-1; unclear D gene. The CDR3 consists of 14 residues. Trimming pared 6 bases from V and 1 base from J, leaving 10 bases between. Germline CDR1 MNHEY, CDR2 SVGAGI. The CDR3 nucleotides are TGTGCCAGCAGAACTCGAGTTTCCTACAATGAGCAGTTCTTC. Encoded protein: CASRTRVSYNEQFF.

The chain recombines TRBV5-1 with TRBJ2-3; TRBD2 matches 7 bases. CDR1 is SGHRS and CDR2 is YFSETQ in the germline V gene. V lost 3 bases to trimming and J lost 6 bases; unmatched junction nucleotides: 10. This CDR3 spans 15 amino acids. The CDR3 DNA reads TGCGCCAGCAGCTCTGGACTAGTCACGGGGGATACGCAGTATTTT. Residues: CASSSGLVTGDTQYF. The entire variable domain, with the rest obtained from reference TRBV5-1 and TRBJ2-3, is as follows: KAGVTQTPRYLIKTRGQQVTLSCSPISGHRSVSWYQQTPGQGLQFLFEYFSETQRNKGNFPGRFSGRQFSNSRSEMNVSTLELGDSALYLCASSSGLVTGDTQYFGPGTRLTVL.

The gene calls are TRBV9 and TRBJ2-3, with D perhaps matching TRBD1 (6 bases). This CDR3 is 17 amino acids long. The germline V and J ends were trimmed by 3 bases and 5 bases, with 22 bases remaining between them. CDR1 is SGDLS, CDR2 YYNGEE, per germline. Here the CDR3 reads CASSAFPTGERIDTQYF. As DNA, the CDR3 is TGTGCCAGCAGCGCCTTCCCGACAGGAGAGAGAATAGATACGCAGTATTTT.

The chain carries TRBV6-6 and TRBJ1-5; D is perhaps TRBD1 (5 bases). Germline V gene sequence: CDR1 MNHNY, CDR2 SVGAGI (reference sequence). This CDR3 comprises 15 residues. Deletions cut 0 bases from V and 2 bases from J, with 8 bases between. The CDR3 region is CASSYSWGGNQPQHF. The CDR3 DNA reads as TGTGCCAGCAGTTACTCGTGGGGCGGCAATCAGCCCCAGCATTTT.

The chain couples TRBV28 to TRBJ2-1; TRBD2 agrees at 7 bases. The CDR3 length is 14 residues. Per the germline V gene, CDR1 is MDHEN and CDR2 is SYDVKM. The V segment lost 2 bases and the J segment 16 bases; nucleotides outside the gene matches: 14. This chain's CDR3 is CASSLGLAGTSNFF. In DNA form, the CDR3 reads TGTGCCAGCAGTTTAGGTTTAGCGGGTACGTCAAATTTCTTC.

The V call is TRBV7-9, the J call TRBJ2-1, with TRBD2 matching over 12 bases. In germline, CDR1 is SEHNR, CDR2 FQNEAQ (reference sequence). The CDR3 runs to 14 residues. The V and J ends lost 5 bases and 6 bases, in that order; junction bases with no gene match: 2. The DNA for the CDR3 is TGTGCCAGCAGCCCGACTAGCGGGAGCAATGAGCAGTTCTTC. Amino acids: CASSPTSGSNEQFF.

V and J are TRBV6-5 and TRBJ2-7; TRBD2 matches at 9 bases. CDR1 is MNHEY, CDR2 SVGAGI, per germline. The J segment lost 0 bases and the V segment lost 6 bases, leaving 3 bases of the junction unmatched. This CDR3 spans 14 amino acids. The CDR3 here is CASSLAGSSYEQYF. CDR3 nucleotides: TGTGCCAGCAGCCTAGCGGGGAGCTCCTACGAGCAGTACTTC.